Listed below are T cell receptor beta chains from one sample, sequenced in a study of T cell clonotyping in hematopoietic cell transplantation. This table comes from immunoSEQ multiplex PCR, and its TCRdb copy is limited to in-frame clones, with some not included. The sample consists of roughly 11,000 clones, 80% to 90% of them appearing once. Sequencing was performed on PBMCs, taken 100 days after allogeneic stem cell transplant. The receptors come from a female patient aged 60 or older who had an allogeneic stem cell transplant from an unrelated donor, so the T cells may come from the graft donor. Some clones in this sample may be carry-over from other donors' samples. CDR3s include the opening cysteine and the closing phenylalanine or tryptophan. A D gene is named only where the DNA matches it firmly. The size of a clone is reported for some rows only, either as once, few or many, or as a class for expanded clones.

>TRBV5-4|TRBJ2-7|NA|few
CASSSDGSPYEQYF
TGTGCCAGCAGCTCGGACGGTTCCCCCTACGAGCAGTACTTC
>TRBV5-1|TRBJ1-5|NA|NA
CASSPYQRDSNQPQHF
TGCGCCAGCAGCCCCTACCAGAGGGACAGCAATCAGCCCCAGCATTTT
>TRBV28|TRBJ1-2|NA|NA
CASRWTVSYGYTF
TGTGCCAGCAGGTGGACAGTCTCCTATGGCTACACCTTC
>TRBV7-8|TRBJ2-7|NA|NA
CASSLDGLRYEQYF
TGTGCCAGCAGCTTAGACGGACTGCGCTACGAGCAGTACTTC
>TRBV29-1|TRBJ1-2|NA|NA
CSVKWVLDFYGYTF
TGCAGCGTTAAGTGGGTCCTAGACTTCTATGGCTACACCTTC
>TRBV4-3|TRBJ2-2|NA|NA
CASSQDFLGGGGTGELFF
TGCGCCAGCAGCCAAGATTTCCTAGGGGGAGGAGGGACCGGGGAGCTGTTTTTT
>TRBV6-5|TRBJ1-1|NA|NA
CASSYLGWGAEAFF
TGTGCCAGCAGTTACTTGGGGTGGGGAGCTGAAGCTTTCTTT
>TRBV7-6|TRBJ1-1|TRBD1|NA
CASSLQRQGAWNTEAFF
TGTGCCAGCAGCTTACAAAGACAGGGGGCTTGGAACACTGAAGCTTTCTTT
>TRBV19|TRBJ2-7|TRBD1|NA
CASSTGTGPYEQYF
TGTGCCAGTAGTACCGGGACAGGCCCCTACGAGCAGTACTTC
>TRBV27|TRBJ2-7|TRBD1|NA
CASSLVVQGAGEQYF
TGTGCCAGCAGTCTGGTCGTGCAGGGGGCAGGGGAGCAGTACTTC
>TRBV27|TRBJ2-7|NA|NA
CASSAVGLMYF
TGTGCCAGCAGTGCGGTGGGGCTTATGTACTTC